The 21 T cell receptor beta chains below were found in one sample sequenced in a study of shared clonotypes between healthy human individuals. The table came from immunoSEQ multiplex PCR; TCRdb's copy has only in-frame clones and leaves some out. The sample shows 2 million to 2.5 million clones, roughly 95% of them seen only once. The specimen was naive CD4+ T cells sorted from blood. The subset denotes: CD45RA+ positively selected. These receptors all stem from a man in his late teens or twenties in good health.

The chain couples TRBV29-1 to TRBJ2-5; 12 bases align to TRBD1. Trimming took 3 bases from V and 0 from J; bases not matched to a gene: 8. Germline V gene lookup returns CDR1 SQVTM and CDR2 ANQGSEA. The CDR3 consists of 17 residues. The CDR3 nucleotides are TGCAGCGTTGAGGGGACAGGGGGCAATTTGAACCAAGAGACCCAGTACTTC. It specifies CSVEGTGGNLNQETQYF.

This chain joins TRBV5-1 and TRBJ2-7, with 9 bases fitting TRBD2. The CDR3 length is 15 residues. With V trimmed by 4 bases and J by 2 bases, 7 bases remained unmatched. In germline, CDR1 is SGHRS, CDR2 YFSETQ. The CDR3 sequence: CASSPASGNPYEQYF. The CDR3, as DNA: TGCGCCAGCAGCCCGGCTAGCGGGAACCCCTACGAGCAGTACTTC.

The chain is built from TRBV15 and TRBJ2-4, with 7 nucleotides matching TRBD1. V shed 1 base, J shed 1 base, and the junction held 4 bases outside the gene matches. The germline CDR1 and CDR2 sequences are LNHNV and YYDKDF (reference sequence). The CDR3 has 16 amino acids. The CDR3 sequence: CATSRGGGGAKNIQYF. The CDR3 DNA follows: TGTGCCACCAGCAGAGGAGGGGGCGGTGCCAAAAACATTCAGTACTTC.

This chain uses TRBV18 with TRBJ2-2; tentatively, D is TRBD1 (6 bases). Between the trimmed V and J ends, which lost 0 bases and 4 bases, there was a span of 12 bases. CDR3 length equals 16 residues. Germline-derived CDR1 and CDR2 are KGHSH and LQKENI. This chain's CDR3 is CASSPPATGRTGELFF. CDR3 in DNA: TGTGCCAGCTCACCACCTGCGACAGGACGCACCGGGGAGCTGTTTTTT.

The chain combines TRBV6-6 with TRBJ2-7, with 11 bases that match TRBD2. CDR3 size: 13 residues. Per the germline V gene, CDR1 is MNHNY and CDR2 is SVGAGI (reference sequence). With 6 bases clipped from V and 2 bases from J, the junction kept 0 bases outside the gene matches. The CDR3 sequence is CASRLAGAYEQYF. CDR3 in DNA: TGTGCCAGCAGACTAGCGGGAGCCTACGAGCAGTACTTC.

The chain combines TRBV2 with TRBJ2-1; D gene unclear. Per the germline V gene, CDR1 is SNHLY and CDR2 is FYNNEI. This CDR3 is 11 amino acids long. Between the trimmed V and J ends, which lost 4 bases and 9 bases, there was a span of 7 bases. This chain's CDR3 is CASSGWIEQFF. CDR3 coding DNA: TGTGCCAGCAGTGGGTGGATTGAGCAGTTCTTC.

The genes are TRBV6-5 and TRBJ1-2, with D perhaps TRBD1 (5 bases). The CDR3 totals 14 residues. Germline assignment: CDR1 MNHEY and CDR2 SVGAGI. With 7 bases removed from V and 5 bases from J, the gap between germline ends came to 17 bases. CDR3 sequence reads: CASIRLGGSYGYTF. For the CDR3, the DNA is TGTGCCAGCATAAGATTGGGGGGAAGTTATGGCTACACCTTC.

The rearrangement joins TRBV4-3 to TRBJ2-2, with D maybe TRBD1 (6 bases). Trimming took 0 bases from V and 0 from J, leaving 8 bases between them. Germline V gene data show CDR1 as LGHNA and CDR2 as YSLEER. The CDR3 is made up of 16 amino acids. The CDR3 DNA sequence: TGCGCCAGCAGCCAAGATAAGGGGGCGAACACCGGGGAGCTGTTTTTT. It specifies CASSQDKGANTGELFF.

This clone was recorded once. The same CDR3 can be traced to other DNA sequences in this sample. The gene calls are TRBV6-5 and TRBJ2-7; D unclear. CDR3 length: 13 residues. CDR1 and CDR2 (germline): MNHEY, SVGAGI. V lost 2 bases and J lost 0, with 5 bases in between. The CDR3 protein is CASSYGHSYEQYF. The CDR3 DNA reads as TGTGCCAGCAGTTACGGGCACTCCTACGAGCAGTACTTC.

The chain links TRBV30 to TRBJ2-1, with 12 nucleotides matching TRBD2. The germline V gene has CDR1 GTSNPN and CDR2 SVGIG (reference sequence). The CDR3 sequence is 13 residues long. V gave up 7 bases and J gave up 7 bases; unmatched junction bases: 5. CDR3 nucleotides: TGTGCCTCCCGTGGACTAGCGGGGAATGAGCAGTTCTTC. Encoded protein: CASRGLAGNEQFF.

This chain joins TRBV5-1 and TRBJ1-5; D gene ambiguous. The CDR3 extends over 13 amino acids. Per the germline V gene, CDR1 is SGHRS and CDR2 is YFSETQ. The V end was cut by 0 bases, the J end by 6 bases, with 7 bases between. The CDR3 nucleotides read TGCGCCAGCAGCTTGGATGTAGGTCAGCCCCAGCATTTT. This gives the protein CASSLDVGQPQHF.

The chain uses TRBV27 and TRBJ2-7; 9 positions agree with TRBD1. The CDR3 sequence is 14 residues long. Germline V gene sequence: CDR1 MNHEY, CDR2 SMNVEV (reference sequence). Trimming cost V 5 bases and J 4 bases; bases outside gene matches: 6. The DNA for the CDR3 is TGTGCCAGCAGTATCCGGGACAGGGTTTACGAGCAGTACTTC. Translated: CASSIRDRVYEQYF.

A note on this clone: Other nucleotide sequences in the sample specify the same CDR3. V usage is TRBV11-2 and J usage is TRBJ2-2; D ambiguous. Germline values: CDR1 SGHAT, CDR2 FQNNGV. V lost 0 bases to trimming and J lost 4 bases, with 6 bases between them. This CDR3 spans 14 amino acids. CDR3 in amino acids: CASSLDRSTGELFF. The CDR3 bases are TGTGCCAGCAGCTTAGATCGGAGCACCGGGGAGCTGTTTTTT.

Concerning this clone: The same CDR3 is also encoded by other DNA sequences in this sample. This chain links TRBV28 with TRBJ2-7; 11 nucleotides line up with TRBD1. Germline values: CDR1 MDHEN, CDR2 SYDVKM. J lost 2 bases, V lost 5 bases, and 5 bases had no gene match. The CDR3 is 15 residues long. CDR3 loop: CASSGGQGGPYEQYF. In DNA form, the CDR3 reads TGTGCCAGCAGTGGGGGACAGGGGGGGCCCTACGAGCAGTACTTC.

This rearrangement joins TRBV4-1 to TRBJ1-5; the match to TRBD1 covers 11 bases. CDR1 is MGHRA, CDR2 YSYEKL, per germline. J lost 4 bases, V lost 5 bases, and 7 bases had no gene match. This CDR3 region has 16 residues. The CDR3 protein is CASSFAGTGGNQPQHF. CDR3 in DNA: TGCGCCAGCAGCTTCGCCGGGACAGGGGGGAATCAGCCCCAGCATTTT.

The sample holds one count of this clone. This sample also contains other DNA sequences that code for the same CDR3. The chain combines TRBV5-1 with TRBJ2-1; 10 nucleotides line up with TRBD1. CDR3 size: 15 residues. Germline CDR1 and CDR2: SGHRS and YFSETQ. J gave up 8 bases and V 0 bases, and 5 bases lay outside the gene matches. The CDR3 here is CASSLETGGLDEQFF. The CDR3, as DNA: TGCGCCAGCAGCTTGGAGACAGGGGGCCTCGATGAGCAGTTCTTC.

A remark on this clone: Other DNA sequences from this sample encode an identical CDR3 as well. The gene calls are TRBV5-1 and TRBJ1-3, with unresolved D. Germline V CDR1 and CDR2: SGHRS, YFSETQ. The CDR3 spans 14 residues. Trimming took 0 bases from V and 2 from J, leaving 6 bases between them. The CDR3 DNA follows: TGCGCCAGCAGCTTGGCAGGCGCTGGAAACACCATATATTTT. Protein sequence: CASSLAGAGNTIYF.

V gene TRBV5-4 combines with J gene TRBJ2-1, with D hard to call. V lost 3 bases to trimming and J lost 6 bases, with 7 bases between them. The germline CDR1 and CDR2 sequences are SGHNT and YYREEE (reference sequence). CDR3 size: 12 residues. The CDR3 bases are TGTGCCAGCAGCTCGCTTGTCAATGAGCAGTTCTTC. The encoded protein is CASSSLVNEQFF.

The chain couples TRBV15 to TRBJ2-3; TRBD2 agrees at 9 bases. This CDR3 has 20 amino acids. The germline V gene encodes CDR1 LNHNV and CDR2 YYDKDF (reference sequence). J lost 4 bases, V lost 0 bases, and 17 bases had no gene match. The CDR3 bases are TGTGCCACCAGCAGAGATTCGCCTACTAGCGGGTTCTGGGGAGCAGATACGCAGTATTTT. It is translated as CATSRDSPTSGFWGADTQYF. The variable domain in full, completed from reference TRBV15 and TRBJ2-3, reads DAMVIQNPRYQVTQFGKPVTLSCSQTLNHNVMYWYQQKSSQAPKLLFHYYDKDFNNEADTPDNFQSRRPNTSFCFLDIRSPGLGDTAMYLCATSRDSPTSGFWGADTQYFGPGTRLTVL.

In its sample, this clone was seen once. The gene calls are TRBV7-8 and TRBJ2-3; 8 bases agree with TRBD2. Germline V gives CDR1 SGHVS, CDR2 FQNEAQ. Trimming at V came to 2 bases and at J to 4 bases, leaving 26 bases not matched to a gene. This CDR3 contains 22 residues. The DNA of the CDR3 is TGTGCCAGCAGCTTATTCCCCGGGGGAAGCGGGAGCGGTTTAATCTTTTCAGATACGCAGTATTTT. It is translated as CASSLFPGGSGSGLIFSDTQYF.

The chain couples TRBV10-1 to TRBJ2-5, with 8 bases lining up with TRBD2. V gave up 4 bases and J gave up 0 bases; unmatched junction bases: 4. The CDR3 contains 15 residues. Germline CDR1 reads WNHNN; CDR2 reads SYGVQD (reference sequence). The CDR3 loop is CASSAERGNQETQYF. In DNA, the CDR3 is TGCGCCAGCAGTGCCGAGCGGGGGAACCAAGAGACCCAGTACTTC.